This T cell receptor (beta chain) originates from a study of vaccination and CD4 T cells after COVID-19. The study, taken as a whole, reports: For convalescent patients, a median approximately 84% of reactive clones surfaced exclusively after vaccination.

V shed 5 bases, J shed 2 bases, and the junction held 3 bases outside the gene matches. Germline V gene data show CDR1 as SGHAT and CDR2 as FQNNGV. This CDR3 contains 15 residues. To note about this clonotype: Its antigen is unidentified.

Oncomine TCR Beta short-read sequencing was applied to DNA from cultured CD4+ T cells. TCRdb re-called the PCR reads with MiXCR, one entry per CDR3 protein. The sample lists over 10,000 distinct CDR3 sequences; nearly 45% were seen once. Treatment defined: roughly ten-day PBMC culture with coronavirus spike peptide pools or control peptides (ViraFEST assay). TCR sequencing followed the expansion of antigen-specific T cells with peptide pools in ViraFEST. Sample: CD4+ T cells from blood, cultured in vitro, taken after SARS-CoV-2 vaccination. The TCR comes from a human donor who had recovered from COVID-19. V and J are TRBV11-2 and TRBJ2-7; 13 bases map to TRBD2. The CDR3 reads CASSEGLAGAYEQYF. In nucleotides, the CDR3 is TGTGCCAGCAGCGAAGGACTAGCGGGAGCCTACGAGCAGTACTTC.